Here is one T cell receptor beta chain with its context. Its antigen is still unknown. V lost 4 bases and J lost 5, with 11 bases in between. Germline lookup yields CDR1 SGHAT and CDR2 FQNNGV. This CDR3 contains 14 residues. The data are from a study of untreated major depressive disorder. Points from the study as a whole: Compared with controls, depressed patients showed more TRBV05-01 (Vbeta 5.1) usage in CD4+ T cells.

Data came from immunoSEQ multiplex PCR; TCRdb stores just in-frame clones and leaves some out. The sample has under 25,000 clones, 92% seen once; the top ten hold 0.55% to 0.75%. This TCR derives from a woman aged 40 to 50 with major depressive disorder. The sequenced sample consisted of CD4+ T cells from PBMCs. The V and J genes are TRBV11-2 and TRBJ2-2; no reliable D call. CDR3: CASSSTLQTGELFF. The CDR3 DNA follows: TGTGCCAGCAGCTCTACCCTACAGACCGGGGAGCTGTTTTTT.